This entry describes one T cell receptor (beta chain). Trimming shortened V by 5 bases and J by 0 bases, and 6 bases separated the two germline ends. The CDR3 is 14 amino acids. Per germline, CDR1 KGHDR and CDR2 SFDVKD. This sample is drawn from a study of blood T cell repertoires in COVID-19. Study summary: There were acute and convalescent COVID-19 samples, and they came from the United States, Italy and Spain. The analysed material was cDNA or gDNA that came from T cells, B-cell-depleted T cells, or PBMCs.

Original methodology: Reference gene primers were amplified, and this amplification served to estimate nucleated cell counts. Libraries were prepared by immunoSEQ multiplex PCR; TCRdb keeps only in-frame clonotypes and omits some of them. That table furnishes V, J and clone size, whereas the DNA furnished D and trimming. The data show a few hundred thousand clones, with around four fifths seen just once and 4% to 5% held by the top ten. The gene calls are TRBV24-1 and TRBJ2-2, with D possibly being TRBD1 (6 bases). The source is a man in his sixties with acute or convalescent COVID-19. Material for sequencing was peripheral blood. CDR3: CATSGTANTGELFF. The CDR3 nucleotides read TGTGCCACCAGTGGGACAGCGAACACCGGGGAGCTGTTTTTT.